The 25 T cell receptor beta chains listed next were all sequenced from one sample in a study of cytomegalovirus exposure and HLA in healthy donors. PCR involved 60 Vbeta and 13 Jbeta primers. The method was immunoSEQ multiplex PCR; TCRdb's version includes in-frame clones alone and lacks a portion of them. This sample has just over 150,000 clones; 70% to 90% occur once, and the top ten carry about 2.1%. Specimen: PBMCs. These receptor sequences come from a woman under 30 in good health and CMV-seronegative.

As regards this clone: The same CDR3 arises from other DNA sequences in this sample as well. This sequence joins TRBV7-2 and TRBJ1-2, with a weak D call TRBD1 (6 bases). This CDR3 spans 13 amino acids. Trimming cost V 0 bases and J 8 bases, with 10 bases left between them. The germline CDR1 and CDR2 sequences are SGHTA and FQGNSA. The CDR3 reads CASSLAGAVGYTF. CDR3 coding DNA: TGTGCCAGCAGCTTAGCGGGGGCAGTCGGCTACACCTTC.

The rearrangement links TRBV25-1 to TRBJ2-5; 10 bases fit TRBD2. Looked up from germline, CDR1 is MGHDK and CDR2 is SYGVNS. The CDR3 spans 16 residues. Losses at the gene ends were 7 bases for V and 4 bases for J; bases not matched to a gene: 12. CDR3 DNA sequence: TGTGCCAGCATTAGTTCGGAACTAGCGGGAATAGAGACCCAGTACTTC. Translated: CASISSELAGIETQYF.

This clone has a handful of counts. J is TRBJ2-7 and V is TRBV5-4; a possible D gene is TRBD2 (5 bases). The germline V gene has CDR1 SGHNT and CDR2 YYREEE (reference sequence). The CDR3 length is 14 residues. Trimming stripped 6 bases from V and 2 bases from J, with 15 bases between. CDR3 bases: TGTGCCAGCACGCAGGACTTCCCCCCCTACGAGCAGTACTTC. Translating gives CASTQDFPPYEQYF.

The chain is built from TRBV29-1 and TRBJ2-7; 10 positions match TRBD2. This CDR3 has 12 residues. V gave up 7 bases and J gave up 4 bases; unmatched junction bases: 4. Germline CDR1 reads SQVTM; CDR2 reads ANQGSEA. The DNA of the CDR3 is TGCAGCGCCACGGGACTAGCGTACGAGCAGTACTTC. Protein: CSATGLAYEQYF.

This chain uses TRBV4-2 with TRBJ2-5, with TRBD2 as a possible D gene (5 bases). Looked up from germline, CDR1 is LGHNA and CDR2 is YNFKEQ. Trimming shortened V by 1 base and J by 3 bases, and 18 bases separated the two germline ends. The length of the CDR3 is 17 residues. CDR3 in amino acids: CASSQGQGTGKEETQYF. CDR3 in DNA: TGTGCCAGCAGCCAAGGACAAGGAACGGGGAAGGAAGAGACCCAGTACTTC.

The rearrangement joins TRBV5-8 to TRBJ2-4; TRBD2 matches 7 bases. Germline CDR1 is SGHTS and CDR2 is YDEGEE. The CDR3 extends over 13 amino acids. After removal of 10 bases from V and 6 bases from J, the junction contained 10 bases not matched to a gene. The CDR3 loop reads CAPGEGTINIQYF. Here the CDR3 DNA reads TGTGCCCCCGGAGAAGGGACTATAAACATTCAGTACTTC.

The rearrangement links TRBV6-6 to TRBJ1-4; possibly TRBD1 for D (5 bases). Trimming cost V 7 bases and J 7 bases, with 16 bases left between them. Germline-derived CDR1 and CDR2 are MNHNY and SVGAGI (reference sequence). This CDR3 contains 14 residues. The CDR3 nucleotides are TGTGCCAGCATACGCCAGGGATCCGGTGAAAAACTGTTTTTT. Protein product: CASIRQGSGEKLFF.

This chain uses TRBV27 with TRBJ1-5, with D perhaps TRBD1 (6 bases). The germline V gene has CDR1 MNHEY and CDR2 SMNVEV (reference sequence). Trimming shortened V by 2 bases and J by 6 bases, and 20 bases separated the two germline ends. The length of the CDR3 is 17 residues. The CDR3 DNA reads TGTGCCAGCAGTTTACCCCCTGAATCCAGGGGTATTCAGCCCCAGCATTTT. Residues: CASSLPPESRGIQPQHF.

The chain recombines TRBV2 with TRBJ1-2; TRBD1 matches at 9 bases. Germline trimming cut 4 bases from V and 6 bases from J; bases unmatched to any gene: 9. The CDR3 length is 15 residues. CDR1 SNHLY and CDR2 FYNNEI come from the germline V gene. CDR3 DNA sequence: TGTGCCAGCAGTGTGGGGGACAGGGCTTTACATGGCTACACCTTC. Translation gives CASSVGDRALHGYTF.

The CDR3 sequence: CASSPLAGTDTQYF. CDR3 DNA: TGCGCCAGCAGCCCGCTAGCGGGCACAGATACGCAGTATTTT. The chain has TRBV4-3 and TRBJ2-3, with TRBD2 matching 7 bases. V lost 4 bases, J lost 1 base, and 2 bases stayed unmatched. The germline gives CDR1 LGHNA, CDR2 YSLEER. There are 14 residues in the CDR3.

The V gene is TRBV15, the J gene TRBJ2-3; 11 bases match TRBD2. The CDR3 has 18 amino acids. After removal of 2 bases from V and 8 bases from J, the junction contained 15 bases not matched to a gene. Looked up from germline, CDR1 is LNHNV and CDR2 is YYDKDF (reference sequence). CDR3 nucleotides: TGTGCCACCAGCAGACTCATGACTAGCGGGAACGATAGAATTACGCAGTATTTT. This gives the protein CATSRLMTSGNDRITQYF.

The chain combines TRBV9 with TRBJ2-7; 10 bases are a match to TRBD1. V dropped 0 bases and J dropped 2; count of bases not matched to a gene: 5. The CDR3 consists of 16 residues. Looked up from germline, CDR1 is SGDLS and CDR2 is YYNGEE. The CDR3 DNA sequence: TGTGCCAGCAGCGTAGCGGGGACAGGGGAACCCTACGAGCAGTACTTC. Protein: CASSVAGTGEPYEQYF. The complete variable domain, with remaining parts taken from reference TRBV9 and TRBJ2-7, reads DSGVTQTPKHLITATGQRVTLRCSPRSGDLSVYWYQQSLDQGLQFLIQYYNGEERAKGNILERFSAQQFPDLHSELNLSSLELGDSALYFCASSVAGTGEPYEQYFGPGTRLTVT.

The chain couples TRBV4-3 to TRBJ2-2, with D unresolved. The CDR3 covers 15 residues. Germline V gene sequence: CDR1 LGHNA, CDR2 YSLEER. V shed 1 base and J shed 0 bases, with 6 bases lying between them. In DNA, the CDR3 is TGCGCCAGCAGCCAAGTTTCCGCGAACACCGGGGAGCTGTTTTTT. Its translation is CASSQVSANTGELFF.

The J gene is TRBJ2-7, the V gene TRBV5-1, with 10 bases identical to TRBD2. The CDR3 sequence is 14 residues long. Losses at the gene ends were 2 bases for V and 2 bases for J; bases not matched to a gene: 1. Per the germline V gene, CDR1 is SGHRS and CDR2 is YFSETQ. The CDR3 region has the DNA TGCGCCAGCAGCTTAGGGACTAGCGCCTACGAGCAGTACTTC. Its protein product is CASSLGTSAYEQYF.

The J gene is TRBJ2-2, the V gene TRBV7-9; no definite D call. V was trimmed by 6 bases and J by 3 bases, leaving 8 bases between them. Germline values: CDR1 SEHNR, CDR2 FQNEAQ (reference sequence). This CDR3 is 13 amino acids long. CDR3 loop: CASSLQDTGELFF. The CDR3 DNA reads TGTGCCAGCAGTCTTCAGGACACCGGGGAGCTGTTTTTT.

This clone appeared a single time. DNA of the CDR3: TGTGCCAGCAGCGTTGGGCCCCAATCTTTTTCCGAGCAGTACTTC. Translating gives CASSVGPQSFSEQYF. The V gene is TRBV27, the J gene TRBJ2-7; D unclear. The CDR3 length is 15 residues. Trimming took 6 bases from V and 6 from J, leaving 21 bases between them. Germline CDR1 is MNHEY and CDR2 is SMNVEV (reference sequence).

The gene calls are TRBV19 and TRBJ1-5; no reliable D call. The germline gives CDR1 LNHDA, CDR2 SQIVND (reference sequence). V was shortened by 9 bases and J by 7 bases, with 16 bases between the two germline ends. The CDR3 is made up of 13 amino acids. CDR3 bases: TGTGCCAGCGATACTGGGCTACAACAGCCCCAGCATTTT. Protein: CASDTGLQQPQHF.

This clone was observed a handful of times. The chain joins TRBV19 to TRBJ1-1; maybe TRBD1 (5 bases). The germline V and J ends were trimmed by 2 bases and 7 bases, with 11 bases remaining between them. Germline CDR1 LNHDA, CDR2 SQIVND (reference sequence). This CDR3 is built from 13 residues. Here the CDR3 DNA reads TGTGCCAGTAGTATACCTTTAACAGGTGAAGCTTTCTTT. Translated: CASSIPLTGEAFF.

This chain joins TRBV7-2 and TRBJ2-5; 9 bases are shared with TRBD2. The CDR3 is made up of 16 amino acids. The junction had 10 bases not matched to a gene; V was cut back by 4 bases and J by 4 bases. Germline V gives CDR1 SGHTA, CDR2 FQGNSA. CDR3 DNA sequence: TGTGCCAGCAGCTGGTTCGGCGGGGGGGCCGGAGAGACCCAGTACTTC. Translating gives CASSWFGGGAGETQYF.

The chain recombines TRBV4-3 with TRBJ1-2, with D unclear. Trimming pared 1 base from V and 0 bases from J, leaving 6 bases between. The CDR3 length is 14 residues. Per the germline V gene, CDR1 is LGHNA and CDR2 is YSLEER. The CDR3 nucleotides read TGCGCCAGCAGCCAAGGTTCCACTAACTATGGCTACACCTTC. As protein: CASSQGSTNYGYTF.

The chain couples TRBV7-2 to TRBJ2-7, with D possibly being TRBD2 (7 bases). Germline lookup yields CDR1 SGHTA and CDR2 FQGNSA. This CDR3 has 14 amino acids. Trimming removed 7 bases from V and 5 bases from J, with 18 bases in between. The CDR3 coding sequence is TGTGCCAGCAACTTTATTGCGGGGGCGCACGAGCAGTACTTC. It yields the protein CASNFIAGAHEQYF.

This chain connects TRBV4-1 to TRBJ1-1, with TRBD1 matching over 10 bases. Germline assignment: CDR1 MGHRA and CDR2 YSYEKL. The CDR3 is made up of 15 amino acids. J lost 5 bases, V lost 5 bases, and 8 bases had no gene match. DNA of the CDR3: TGCGCCAGCAGCTCGCCCGGGACAGGGGTGACTGAAGCTTTCTTT. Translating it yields CASSSPGTGVTEAFF.

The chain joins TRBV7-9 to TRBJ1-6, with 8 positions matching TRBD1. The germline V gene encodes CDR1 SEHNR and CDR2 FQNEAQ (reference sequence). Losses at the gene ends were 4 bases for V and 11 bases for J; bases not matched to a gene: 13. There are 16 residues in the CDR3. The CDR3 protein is CASSYATGTGLTPLHF. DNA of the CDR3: TGTGCCAGCAGCTATGCGACCGGGACAGGTTTGACACCCCTCCACTTT.

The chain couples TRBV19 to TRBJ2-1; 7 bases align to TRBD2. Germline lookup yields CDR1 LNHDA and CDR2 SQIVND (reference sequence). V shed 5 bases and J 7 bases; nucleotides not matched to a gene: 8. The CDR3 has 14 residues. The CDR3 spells CASSDSGLGNEQFF. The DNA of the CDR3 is TGTGCCAGTAGTGATAGCGGGCTTGGGAATGAGCAGTTCTTC.

The CDR3 spells CASKGLLTPDTQYF. CDR3 DNA: TGTGCCAGCAAGGGACTGCTCACTCCAGATACGCAGTATTTT. The J gene is TRBJ2-3, the V gene TRBV6-1; the D gene is possibly TRBD2 (6 bases). Germline lookup yields CDR1 MNHNS and CDR2 SASEGT. With 7 bases removed from V and 4 bases from J, the gap between germline ends came to 15 bases. This CDR3 spans 14 amino acids.